The 16 T cell receptor beta chains reported below all come from one sample, sequenced in a study of T cells after yellow fever vaccination. MiXCR was run by TCRdb on the 5' RACE reads, yielding one entry per CDR3 protein. The sample records roughly 400,000 distinct CDR3 sequences, roughly 20% being singletons. Sequenced material: PBMCs, taken before the yellow fever booster vaccination. All receptors come from a man aged 18 to 35 who received the YFV17D yellow fever vaccine.

This clonotype has a count of ten or more. J is TRBJ2-1 and V is TRBV27; D is uncertain. Trimming removed 5 bases at V and 6 bases at J, with 14 bases between. This CDR3 has 14 amino acids. CDR1 and CDR2 from the germline V gene are MNHEY and SMNVEV (reference sequence). DNA of the CDR3: TGTGCCAGCAGTCGAGGTAGCACGATCAATGAGCAGTTCTTC. It is translated as CASSRGSTINEQFF.

The gene calls are TRBV24-1 and TRBJ2-3; 14 nucleotides align to TRBD2. This CDR3 is 15 amino acids long. Germline V gene sequence: CDR1 KGHDR, CDR2 SFDVKD. Losses at the gene ends were 7 bases for V and 7 bases for J; bases not matched to a gene: 6. The CDR3 DNA reads as TGTGCCACCAGCCCCGGGACTAGCGGGGGCTATACGCAGTATTTT. This translates into CATSPGTSGGYTQYF.

The rearrangement links TRBV5-1 to TRBJ1-1; possible D gene TRBD1, 6 bases. The germline CDR1 and CDR2 sequences are SGHRS and YFSETQ. The length of the CDR3 is 14 residues. The V and J ends lost 0 bases and 5 bases respectively, with 11 bases between them. CDR3 sequence reads: CASSLDTGRTEAFF. The CDR3 nucleotides are TGCGCCAGCAGCTTGGATACAGGGAGGACTGAAGCTTTCTTT.

This clonotype was observed a few times. The V gene is TRBV20-1, the J gene TRBJ2-1, with D unclear. CDR1 and CDR2 (germline): DFQATT, SNEGSKA (reference sequence). With 5 bases removed from V and 9 bases from J, the gap between germline ends came to 14 bases. This CDR3 is 12 amino acids long. DNA of the CDR3: TGCAGTGCTCCCCCCTCCCTTCTTGAGCAGTTCTTC. Protein sequence: CSAPPSLLEQFF.

The J gene is TRBJ2-1, the V gene TRBV6-5, with 10 bases identical to TRBD1. The CDR3 contains 18 residues. The trim removed 4 bases at V and 1 base at J, leaving 10 bases unmatched. Germline V gene sequence: CDR1 MNHEY, CDR2 SVGAGI. This CDR3 reads CASSFGTGEGRSYNEQFF. The CDR3 nucleotides are TGTGCCAGCAGTTTTGGGACAGGGGAGGGGAGGTCCTACAATGAGCAGTTCTTC.

V is TRBV10-2 and J is TRBJ1-1; 7 nucleotides line up with TRBD1. This CDR3 has 13 residues. CDR1 WSHSY and CDR2 SAAADI come from the germline V gene. V shed 5 bases and J 4 bases; nucleotides not matched to a gene: 4. The CDR3 protein is CASSSGGFTEAFF. The DNA for the CDR3 is TGCGCCAGCAGTTCAGGGGGTTTCACTGAAGCTTTCTTT.

This clonotype was seen only a few times. V gene TRBV6-1 combines with J gene TRBJ2-2; no reliable D call. Trimming pared 11 bases from V and 7 bases from J, leaving 8 bases between. Germline V lookup: CDR1 MNHNS, CDR2 SASEGT. This CDR3 comprises 10 residues. The CDR3 bases are TGTGCCCATGGGCTCGGGGAGCTGTTTTTT. Amino acid sequence: CAHGLGELFF.

The chain links TRBV7-2 to TRBJ2-6; D possibly uses TRBD1 or TRBD2 (5 bases each). Germline CDR1 SGHTA, CDR2 FQGNSA. The CDR3 runs to 17 residues. V was cut by 1 base and J by 1 base, with 11 bases left in between. CDR3 region: CASSLVGVGSGANVLTF. The DNA for the CDR3 is TGTGCCAGCAGCTTAGTGGGGGTTGGGTCTGGGGCCAACGTCCTGACTTTC.

The chain has TRBV4-1 and TRBJ2-7; possible D gene TRBD2, 5 bases. Trimming pared 1 base from V and 4 bases from J, leaving 11 bases between. The CDR3 is 14 residues long. Germline V gives CDR1 MGHRA, CDR2 YSYEKL. The CDR3: CASSQGPGVYEQYF. In DNA form, the CDR3 reads TGCGCCAGCAGCCAAGGCCCCGGGGTATACGAGCAGTACTTC.

The V call is TRBV15, the J call TRBJ1-5; no clear D. Trimming shortened V by 5 bases and J by 3 bases, and 11 bases separated the two germline ends. From germline, CDR1 is LNHNV and CDR2 YYDKDF (reference sequence). The CDR3 consists of 14 residues. CDR3 sequence (DNA): TGTGCCACCAGCGTTAGGATAACCAATCAGCCCCAGCATTTT. Translation gives CATSVRITNQPQHF.

This clonotype was recorded many times. The chain has TRBV20-1 and TRBJ2-1; either TRBD1 or TRBD2 may fit D (5 bases each). The V gene's germline CDR1 is DFQATT and CDR2 SNEGSKA (reference sequence). The CDR3 sequence is 15 residues long. V was shortened by 2 bases and J by 5 bases, with 16 bases between the two germline ends. The CDR3 loop is CSARLTLGTNNEQFF. In DNA form, the CDR3 reads TGCAGTGCTAGACTAACCCTCGGGACCAACAATGAGCAGTTCTTC.

This clonotype was picked up a small number of times. V gene TRBV4-2 combines with J gene TRBJ2-1; tentative D call: TRBD2 (6 bases). This CDR3 region has 17 residues. V was clipped by 1 base and J by 5 bases, with 18 bases between them. CDR1 and CDR2 from the germline V gene are LGHNA and YNFKEQ. The CDR3 sequence is CASSQVYRDSPDNEQFF. The CDR3 coding sequence is TGTGCCAGCAGCCAAGTCTACCGGGACTCTCCCGACAATGAGCAGTTCTTC.

The chain links TRBV6-4 to TRBJ2-3, with 7 bases identical to TRBD1. With V trimmed by 6 bases and J by 4 bases, 10 bases remained unmatched. The germline gives CDR1 MRHNA, CDR2 SNTAGT. This CDR3 contains 15 residues. The CDR3 bases are TGTGCCAGCAGCGACGGGAATACAGGGGCAGATACGCAGTATTTT. Protein sequence: CASSDGNTGADTQYF.

This clonotype was seen more than once but under ten times. This chain joins TRBV20-1 and TRBJ2-7, with D hard to call. V lost 0 bases, J lost 2 bases, and 8 bases lay in between. CDR3 size: 13 residues. From germline, CDR1 is DFQATT and CDR2 SNEGSKA (reference sequence). The CDR3 nucleotides read TGCAGTGCTAGAGATAGGCTAGCCTACGAGCAGTACTTC. Translated, it gives CSARDRLAYEQYF.

This clonotype was picked up many times. The CDR3 region has the DNA TGTGCCAGCAGTTCCGGCGGATTCTCCTATAATTCACCCCTCCACTTT. Translated: CASSSGGFSYNSPLHF. This chain uses TRBV12-3 or TRBV12-4 with TRBJ1-6; D ambiguous. The CDR3 extends over 16 amino acids. Trimming removed 4 bases from V and 0 bases from J, with 10 bases in between.

This clonotype was recorded a few times. V usage is TRBV6-2 or TRBV6-3 and J usage is TRBJ2-1, with a possible D match to TRBD2 (5 bases). V was cut by 8 bases and J by 8 bases, with 19 bases left in between. The germline gives CDR1 MNHEY, CDR2 SVGEGT. The CDR3 consists of 14 residues. Written as DNA, the CDR3 is TGTGCCAGCCAGAGGAGGATGGAGTACGATGAGCAGTTCTTC. This sequence encodes CASQRRMEYDEQFF.